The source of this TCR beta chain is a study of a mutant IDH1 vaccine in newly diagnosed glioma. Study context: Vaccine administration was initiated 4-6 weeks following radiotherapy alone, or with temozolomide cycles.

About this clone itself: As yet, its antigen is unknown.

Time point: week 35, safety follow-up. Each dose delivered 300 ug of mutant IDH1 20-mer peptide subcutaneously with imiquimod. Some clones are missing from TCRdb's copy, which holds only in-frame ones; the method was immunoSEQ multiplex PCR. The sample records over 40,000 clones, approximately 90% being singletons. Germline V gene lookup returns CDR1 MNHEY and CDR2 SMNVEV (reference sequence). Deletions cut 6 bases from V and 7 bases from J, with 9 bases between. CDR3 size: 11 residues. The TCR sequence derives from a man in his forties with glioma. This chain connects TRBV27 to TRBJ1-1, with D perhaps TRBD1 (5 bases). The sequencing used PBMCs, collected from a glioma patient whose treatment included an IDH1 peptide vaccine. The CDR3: CASRRGFEAFF. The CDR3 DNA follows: TGTGCCAGCAGACGGGGGTTTGAAGCTTTCTTT.